Below, one TCR beta chain is given with its context. The sample originates from a study of T cells in Graves' hyperthyroidism and ophthalmopathy. CDR1 SQVTM and CDR2 ANQGSEA come from the germline V gene. V was shortened by 8 bases and J by 3 bases, with 13 bases between the two germline ends. CDR3 length equals 13 residues. Clinical symptoms, serum thyroxine, TRAb, thyroid ultrasound and orbital computed tomography established diagnosis. More than 9.5 ml fresh peripheral blood yielded the PBMCs. RNA transcripts were the template for amplifying TCR beta CDR3 regions. During a first-round RT-PCR of the TCR CDR3, the HTBI primer set was used. Using its own MiXCR run on the multiplex PCR reads, TCRdb lists one record per CDR3 protein. The table shows roughly 800,000 distinct CDR3 sequences, with approximately 40% occurring only once.

The TCR comes from a man aged 18 to 35 with Graves' hyperthyroidism. The sequenced material came from blood. The chain uses TRBV29-1 and TRBJ2-2; no reliable D call. CDR3 in DNA: TGCAGCAGTTACTTAGAGGACACCGGGGAGCTGTTTTTT. Amino acids: CSSYLEDTGELFF.